This entry is about one T cell receptor beta chain. This CDR3 is built from 20 residues. The V and J ends lost 4 bases and 0 bases, in that order; junction bases with no gene match: 13. Germline CDR1 and CDR2: SGDLS and YYNGEE. In Seattle, patients joined the study during active infection and were tracked longitudinally. The sample belongs to a study of blood T cell repertoires in COVID-19. How the authors handled the data: Nucleated cell counts were estimated from reference gene primer amplification. The method was immunoSEQ multiplex PCR; TCRdb's version includes in-frame clones alone and lacks a portion of them. Clone size and the V and J calls come from that table; the DNA yielded D and trimming. The sample consists of 100,000 to 150,000 clones, roughly 91% of them appearing once.

Sample: peripheral blood. The sequence was obtained from a man aged 55 to 70 with COVID-19, enrolled during active disease. The chain has TRBV9 and TRBJ2-1; 13 bases line up with TRBD2. The CDR3 loop reads CASSPSGLAGDRSSYNEQFF. The CDR3 nucleotides read TGTGCCAGCAGCCCATCTGGACTAGCGGGGGACAGAAGCTCCTACAATGAGCAGTTCTTC.